This T cell receptor beta chain was captured by sequencing in a study of post-analysis software for immune sequencing data (dated by TCRdb to between 2015 and 2016). For context, the study as a whole: Relapsing-remitting, secondary progressive and progressive-relapsing multiple sclerosis were recorded as disease courses, and subtype annotation was lacking for some patients. A subset of samples was prepared in parallel using single-end sample barcoding, then pooled and co-amplified after Illumina adapter ligation. Patient repertoires were compared against roughly 12 previously published healthy control repertoires from donors aged about 6 to 26 years. Study-level results and caveats: Normalized Chao1 diversity was significantly lower in multiple sclerosis patients than controls, suggesting substantial peripheral T-cell clonal expansion. Direct clustering with F measure showed strong co-clustering of samples prepared in the same batch, prompting a batch-effect correction. The multiple sclerosis patient group was slightly younger than the control group. Patients showed significantly higher frequencies than controls for a handful of TRBV segments, among them TRBV5-6, TRBV5-1 and TRBV20-1.

Turning to this clonotype: The antigen this receptor binds is unknown. No base-level quality is on record; no much larger clone is a single base apart.

Cut back by 6 bases and 4 bases, the V and J ends lie 7 bases apart. The CDR3, cysteine through phenylalanine, is 11 amino acids long. Here the CDR3 DNA is all that survives: 33 bases in frame from base 1. In the germline V gene, CDR1 corresponds to SGDLS and CDR2 to YYNGEE. Libraries were made using PCR. The data were produced on an Illumina HiSeq 2500. Unique molecular identifiers were incorporated into TCR beta cDNA libraries to reduce PCR and sequencing biases. Every 1 to 10 million input T cells yielded roughly 500,000 cDNA molecules, meaning each molecule approximated one T cell. The same protocol used for the earlier healthy control dataset was applied to prepare and sequence the patient libraries. Within a given batch, samples were prepared together, multiplexed and sequenced on the same HiSeq lane. In the paper's pipeline: MIGEC was used to process the raw barcoded reads, and molecular identifier groups with only a single read were discarded before consensus assembly and CDR3 extraction. Clonotype tables were post-analysed with VDJtools, normalizing diversity by down-sampling all datasets to the smallest sample size. To correct batch-related cross-sample contamination, repertoire overlap clustering matched CDR3 amino acid sequences but not nucleotide sequences. Through fastp at Q25 and MiXCR, TCRdb rebuilt clones from the public reads, retaining in-frame beta chains. A single entry per CDR3 protein holds the most common genes and DNA from its merged rows. The V and J calls and clone size come from TCRdb's table, not from the authors' own analysis. Counted in this sample were hundreds of thousands of distinct CDR3 sequences; 59% of them appeared once. In total, the top ten clones hold about 11% of the sample.

To demonstrate the VDJtools post-analysis software, TCR beta repertoires were profiled from the peripheral blood of about 14 young patients with multiple sclerosis. The patients with multiple sclerosis were children and adolescents between about 6 and 17 years of age. The TCR sequence derives from a girl aged 2 to 9 with multiple sclerosis. The sequenced sample was blood. This sequence uses TRBV9 and TRBJ1-1; confidence is insufficient to name the D gene. The CDR3 protein sequence reads: CASTRVTEAFF. The nucleotide sequence is TGTGCCAGCACTAGGGTCACTGAAGCTTTCTTT.